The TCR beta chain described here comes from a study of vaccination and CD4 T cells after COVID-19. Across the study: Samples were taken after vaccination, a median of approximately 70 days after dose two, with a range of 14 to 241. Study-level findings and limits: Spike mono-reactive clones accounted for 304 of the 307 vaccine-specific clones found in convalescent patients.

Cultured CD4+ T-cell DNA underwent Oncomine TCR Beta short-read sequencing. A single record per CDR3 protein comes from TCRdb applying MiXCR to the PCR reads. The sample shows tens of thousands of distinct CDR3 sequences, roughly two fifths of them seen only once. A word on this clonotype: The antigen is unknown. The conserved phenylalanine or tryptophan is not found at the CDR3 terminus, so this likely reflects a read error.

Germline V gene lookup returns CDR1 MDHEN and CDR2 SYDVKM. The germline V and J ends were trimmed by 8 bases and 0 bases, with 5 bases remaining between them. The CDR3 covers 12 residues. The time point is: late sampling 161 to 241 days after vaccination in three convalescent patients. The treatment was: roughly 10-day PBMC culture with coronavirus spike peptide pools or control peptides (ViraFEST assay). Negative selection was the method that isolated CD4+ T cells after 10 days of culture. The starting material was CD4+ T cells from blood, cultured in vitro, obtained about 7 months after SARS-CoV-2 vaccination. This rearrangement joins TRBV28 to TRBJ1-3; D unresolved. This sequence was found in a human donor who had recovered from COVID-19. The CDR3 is CASRNSGNTIYL. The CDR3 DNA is TGTGCCAGCCGAAACTCTGGAAACACCATATATCTT.